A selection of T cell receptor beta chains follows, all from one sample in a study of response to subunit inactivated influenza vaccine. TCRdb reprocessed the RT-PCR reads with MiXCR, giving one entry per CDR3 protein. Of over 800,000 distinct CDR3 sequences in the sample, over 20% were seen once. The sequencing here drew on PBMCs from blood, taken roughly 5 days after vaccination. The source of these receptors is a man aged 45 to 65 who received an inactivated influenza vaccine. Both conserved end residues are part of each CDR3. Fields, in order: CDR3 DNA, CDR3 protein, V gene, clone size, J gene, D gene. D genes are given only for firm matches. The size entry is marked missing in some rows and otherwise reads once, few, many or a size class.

DNA: TGTGCCAGCAGTGAAGCCTGGGGGAGGGCTGAAGCTTTCTTT
CDR3: CASSEAWGRAEAFF
V: TRBV6-1
size: -
J: TRBJ1-1
D: -

DNA: TGTGCCAGCAGCCTCGAACCCGGCTCTGGGGCCAACGTCCTGACTTTC
CDR3: CASSLEPGSGANVLTF
V: TRBV7-6
size: once
J: TRBJ2-6
D: -

DNA: TGTGCCAGCAGTACCCGACAGCCGATGAACACTGAAGCTTTCTTT
CDR3: CASSTRQPMNTEAFF
V: TRBV12-3/TRBV12-4
size: -
J: TRBJ1-1
D: -

DNA: TGTGCCAGCAGCTTGGCCCAGGGAGATCTAGAGCAGTACTTC
CDR3: CASSLAQGDLEQYF
V: TRBV5-6
size: -
J: TRBJ2-7
D: -

DNA: TGTGCCAGCAGTTCCCCGGGACAGTATAATTCACCCCTCCACTTT
CDR3: CASSSPGQYNSPLHF
V: TRBV6-5
size: -
J: TRBJ1-6
D: TRBD1

DNA: TGCGCCAGCAGTGAGGTAGGACTAGCGGGACCCGAGCAGTTCTTC
CDR3: CASSEVGLAGPEQFF
V: TRBV10-2
size: many
J: TRBJ2-1
D: TRBD2

DNA: TGCGCCAGCAGAGACGGGTACACCGGGGAGCTGTTTTTT
CDR3: CASRDGYTGELFF
V: TRBV5-1
size: -
J: TRBJ2-2
D: -

DNA: TGCAGTGCTAGAGACCCAGAGGGGGTACTAGCCAAAAACATTCAGTACTTC
CDR3: CSARDPEGVLAKNIQYF
V: TRBV20-1
size: -
J: TRBJ2-4
D: -

DNA: TGTGCCAGCAGGCTAGCGGCAGGGAATGAGCAGTTCTTC
CDR3: CASRLAAGNEQFF
V: TRBV12-3/TRBV12-4
size: -
J: TRBJ2-1
D: TRBD2

DNA: TGCAGTGCTATGGGAGGGACTAAGAGCACAGATACGCAGTATTTT
CDR3: CSAMGGTKSTDTQYF
V: TRBV20-1
size: few
J: TRBJ2-3
D: TRBD2

DNA: TGTGCCAGCTGGACAGGGATTGGCGGGGAGCTGTTTTTT
CDR3: CASWTGIGGELFF
V: TRBV2
size: few
J: TRBJ2-2
D: TRBD1

DNA: TGCACTGGGGCGGGAGGGCCGTTAGATACGCAGTATTTT
CDR3: CTGAGGPLDTQYF
V: TRBV20-1
size: -
J: TRBJ2-3
D: TRBD2

DNA: TGCGCCAGCAGCCGCCGGACGGACTCCTACGAGCAGTACTTC
CDR3: CASSRRTDSYEQYF
V: TRBV10-2
size: few
J: TRBJ2-7
D: -

DNA: TGTGCCAGCAGTTTCCCCGGGATCACAGAGACCCAGTACTTC
CDR3: CASSFPGITETQYF
V: TRBV6-2/TRBV6-3
size: -
J: TRBJ2-5
D: -

DNA: TGTGCCAGCGGAGAACTCGGGGAGCTGTTTTTT
CDR3: CASGELGELFF
V: TRBV12-3/TRBV12-4
size: -
J: TRBJ2-2
D: -

DNA: TGTGCCAGCAGTTTAGATCTAGCGGGGAGCACAGATACGCAGTATTTT
CDR3: CASSLDLAGSTDTQYF
V: TRBV12-3/TRBV12-4
size: many
J: TRBJ2-3
D: TRBD2

DNA: TGTGCCAGCAGTCCCCCTCAATCCCCAGATACGCAGTATTTT
CDR3: CASSPPQSPDTQYF
V: TRBV12-3/TRBV12-4
size: -
J: TRBJ2-3
D: -

DNA: TGTGCCAGCAGTTACTCGGGCACGAACACTGAAGCTTTCTTT
CDR3: CASSYSGTNTEAFF
V: TRBV6-5
size: few
J: TRBJ1-1
D: -

DNA: TGTGCCAGCAGTTATAATGGGGGCCAAGAGACCCAGTACTTC
CDR3: CASSYNGGQETQYF
V: TRBV6-5
size: -
J: TRBJ2-5
D: -

DNA: TGTGCCAGCTCACCCACAGGGGTTGGGGTGGCTGAAGCTTTCTTT
CDR3: CASSPTGVGVAEAFF
V: TRBV18
size: -
J: TRBJ1-1
D: TRBD1

DNA: TGTGCCAGCAGCCAGGGTCCACTCACCGGGGAGCTGTTTTTT
CDR3: CASSQGPLTGELFF
V: TRBV7-3
size: -
J: TRBJ2-2
D: -

DNA: TGTGCCAGCTACCGTAGACTAGCGGGAAGGGGTGGGGAGCAGTACTTC
CDR3: CASYRRLAGRGGEQYF
V: TRBV28
size: few
J: TRBJ2-7
D: TRBD2

DNA: TGCAGTGCGAAAAGTCCCGGACAGGGGAACAATGAGCAGTTCTTC
CDR3: CSAKSPGQGNNEQFF
V: TRBV20-1
size: few
J: TRBJ2-1
D: TRBD1

DNA: TGCAGTGCTAGAGATGACAGGGTTGTTGGAAGCAATCAGCCCCAGCATTTT
CDR3: CSARDDRVVGSNQPQHF
V: TRBV20-1
size: once
J: TRBJ1-5
D: TRBD1

DNA: TGTGCCAGCAGCCCCGGGGGGACTAGCGAATATACGCAGTATTTT
CDR3: CASSPGGTSEYTQYF
V: TRBV5-4
size: -
J: TRBJ2-3
D: TRBD2

DNA: TGCGCCAGCAGCCAGACGGGAGGTAACTACAATGAGCAGTTCTTC
CDR3: CASSQTGGNYNEQFF
V: TRBV4-1
size: -
J: TRBJ2-1
D: TRBD2